This is a list of T cell receptor beta chains from one sample in a study of blood T cell repertoires in COVID-19. The table came from immunoSEQ multiplex PCR; TCRdb's copy has only in-frame clones and leaves some out. In the table there are roughly 280,000 clones, almost 90% of which are singletons. Sequencing was performed on peripheral blood. These TCRs come from a woman in her thirties with COVID-19, enrolled during active disease. CDR3s include the opening cysteine and the closing phenylalanine or tryptophan. Fields, in order: V gene, clone size, J gene, D gene, CDR3 DNA, CDR3 protein. D genes are given only for firm matches. Size is omitted from some rows. Given values are once, few, many or a class for expanded clones.

TRBV5-1	.	TRBJ2-7	TRBD1	TGCGCCAGCAGCGTGGGCTGGGACAGATCCTACGAGCAGTACTTC	CASSVGWDRSYEQYF
TRBV4-3	.	TRBJ1-2	.	TGCGCCAGCAGCCAAGGACAGAACTATGGCTACACCTTC	CASSQGQNYGYTF
TRBV7-9	.	TRBJ2-2	.	TGTGCCAGCAGCTTACGGGAAACCGGGGAGCTGTTTTTT	CASSLRETGELFF
TRBV21-1	.	TRBJ1-4	.	TGTGCCAGCAGAGGAACCGACAGGGGGCGTGAAAAACTGTTTTTT	CASRGTDRGREKLFF
TRBV18	.	TRBJ1-2	.	TGTGCCAGCTCACCTTCCGGCACTACGAACTATGGCTACACCTTC	CASSPSGTTNYGYTF
TRBV11-2	.	TRBJ1-6	.	TGTGCCAGCAGCTTAGTGCAGGGTTCACCCCTCCACTTT	CASSLVQGSPLHF
TRBV7-9	once	TRBJ2-1	TRBD2	TGTGCCAGCAGCCGGATCGGGACTAGCGGATTCTTC	CASSRIGTSGFF
TRBV3-1/TRBV3-2	.	TRBJ2-3	TRBD2	TGTGCCAGCGCCGGCCTAGCGGGAGGTTATGCAGATACGCAGTATTTT	CASAGLAGGYADTQYF
TRBV20-1	.	TRBJ1-5	.	TGCAGTGCTAGTACCGGACAGTACAATCAGCCCCAGCATTTT	CSASTGQYNQPQHF
TRBV7-4	.	TRBJ2-1	TRBD1	TGTGCCAGCAGCTTCCGAACCCAGGGGGCGGGAACCCAGTTCTTC	CASSFRTQGAGTQFF
TRBV9	once	TRBJ2-7	.	TGTGCCAGCAGCGTAGCGCCTAGCGTGAGCTCCTACGAGCAGTACTTC	CASSVAPSVSSYEQYF
TRBV9	.	TRBJ1-3	.	TGTGCCAGCAGCGCCGGGGTTCCTGGAAACACCATATATTTT	CASSAGVPGNTIYF
TRBV7-9	.	TRBJ2-1	.	TGTGCCAGCAGCTCGGCCCGGGTCTCCTACAATGAGCAGTTCTTC	CASSSARVSYNEQFF
TRBV7-2	.	TRBJ2-1	TRBD1	TGTGCCAGCAGAGTTGGACAGGGTTGGGACAATGAGCAGTTCTTC	CASRVGQGWDNEQFF
TRBV19	.	TRBJ2-1	TRBD1	TGTGCCAGTAGTATTGGGACAGAGTCCTACAATGAGCAGTTCTTC	CASSIGTESYNEQFF
TRBV19	.	TRBJ2-7	.	TGTGCCAGTAGTTCTCAGGGTGACGAGCAGTACTTC	CASSSQGDEQYF
TRBV5-4	.	TRBJ2-1	TRBD2	TGTGCCAGCAGTTCTTCCGGGACTAGCCCTTACAATGAGCAGTTCTTC	CASSSSGTSPYNEQFF
TRBV5-1	.	TRBJ2-1	.	TGCGCCAGCAGCTTGGCGAGGGATAACGAGCAGTTCTTC	CASSLARDNEQFF
TRBV9	.	TRBJ2-2	.	TGTGCCAGCAGCGTAGCCCAGGGGAACACCGGGGAGCTGTTTTTT	CASSVAQGNTGELFF
TRBV6-5	once	TRBJ2-5	TRBD1	TGTGCCACTCATCAAGGGGGCCCCCAAGAGACCCAGTACTTC	CATHQGGPQETQYF
TRBV6-5	.	TRBJ2-2	.	TGTGCCAGCAGTTACGAGGGCTCGAACACCGGGGAGCTGTTTTTT	CASSYEGSNTGELFF
TRBV28	.	TRBJ2-7	.	TGTGCCAGCAGTTTAAAATTAGGGTGGGGGACACCTAACTACGAGCAGTACTTC	CASSLKLGWGTPNYEQYF
TRBV3-1/TRBV3-2	.	TRBJ1-1	TRBD1	TGTGCCAGCAGCCCGACAGGGATTGGCACTGAAGCTTTCTTT	CASSPTGIGTEAFF
TRBV5-1	.	TRBJ2-2	TRBD2	TGCGCCAGCAGCTTCATTAGCGGGAGGGCCAACACCGGGGAGCTGTTTTTT	CASSFISGRANTGELFF
TRBV2	.	TRBJ1-6	.	TGTGCCAGCAGTGGGGCGACAAATAATTCACCCCTCCACTTT	CASSGATNNSPLHF
TRBV4-2	.	TRBJ1-5	TRBD1	TGTGCCAGCAGCAGGGTCACAGGGGGCAATCAGCCCCAGCATTTT	CASSRVTGGNQPQHF
TRBV28	once	TRBJ1-5	.	TGTGCCAGCAGCCCGGACAGAAGTAATCAGCCCCAGCATTTT	CASSPDRSNQPQHF
TRBV19	.	TRBJ2-1	TRBD2	TGTGCCAGTAGTATTGGGGGGGGCAATGAGCAGTTCTTC	CASSIGGGNEQFF
TRBV2	.	TRBJ2-7	.	TGTGCCAGCATCTCCAGCCGCCGGGAAGGAGCCTACGAGCAGTACTTC	CASISSRREGAYEQYF
TRBV15	.	TRBJ2-7	TRBD2	TGTGCCACCAGCAGAGGAAAGCTAGCGGGCTGGAAGCAGTACTTC	CATSRGKLAGWKQYF
TRBV24-1	.	TRBJ1-2	.	TGTGCCACCAGTGATCCGGGGGTCTATGGCTACACCTTC	CATSDPGVYGYTF
TRBV11-2	.	TRBJ2-1	TRBD2	TGTGCCAGCAGCTTTGAGCGGGAGGATGAGCAGTTCTTC	CASSFEREDEQFF
TRBV7-2	.	TRBJ1-6	.	TGTGCCAGCAGCTTCCAAAGCGAGAATTCACCCCTCCACTTT	CASSFQSENSPLHF
TRBV10-3	.	TRBJ2-5	.	TGTGCCATCAGTGGGGATCGGGGAGAGACCCAGTACTTC	CAISGDRGETQYF
TRBV27	.	TRBJ1-6	.	TGTGCCAGCAGCATTTCCCAGGGGCGCAATTCACCCCTCCACTTT	CASSISQGRNSPLHF
TRBV2	once	TRBJ2-1	TRBD1	TGTGCCAGCAGTGAGGAGGGACAGGGGTACAATGAGCAGTTCTTC	CASSEEGQGYNEQFF
TRBV27	.	TRBJ2-1	TRBD2	TGTGCCAGCAGTCCCGGCAAAGGACTAGCGGGGACCTCTGATGAGCAGTTCTTC	CASSPGKGLAGTSDEQFF
TRBV27	.	TRBJ2-1	TRBD2	TGTGCCAGCAGTTCTTTAGCGGGAGGGATCTACAATGAGCAGTTCTTC	CASSSLAGGIYNEQFF
TRBV30	.	TRBJ2-2	.	TGTGCCTGGAATAGGAGGGGCCTCAAGACCGGGGAGCTGTTTTTT	CAWNRRGLKTGELFF
TRBV24-1	.	TRBJ2-2	TRBD2	TGTGCCACCAGTTTTAGCGGGAGGGCCCGACCCGGGGAGCTGTTTTTT	CATSFSGRARPGELFF
TRBV4-1	.	TRBJ2-3	TRBD2	TGCGCCAGCAGCCTCGGTGGGCTAGCGGGAGGAGGAGATACGCAGTATTTT	CASSLGGLAGGGDTQYF
TRBV28	.	TRBJ1-1	.	TGTGCCAGCAGTTTTGTTCTCGGGGACACTGAAGCTTTCTTT	CASSFVLGDTEAFF
TRBV6-5	.	TRBJ2-7	TRBD1	TGTGCCAGCAGTTTTGGCAGGGGGCGATGCGAGCAGTACTTC	CASSFGRGRCEQYF
TRBV7-2	.	TRBJ1-6	TRBD1	TGTGCCAGCAGCCCCCCCCGGACAGGTCGCAACTCCTATAATTCACCCCTCCACTTT	CASSPPRTGRNSYNSPLHF
TRBV7-3	.	TRBJ2-3	TRBD1	TGTGCCAGCAGCGAACAGGGGGACACAGATACGCAGTATTTT	CASSEQGDTDTQYF
TRBV27	.	TRBJ1-2	.	TGTGCCAGCAGTCCCTACGGGGGGCGCAGGGGCTACACCTTC	CASSPYGGRRGYTF
TRBV4-2	few	TRBJ2-2	.	TGTGCCAGCGGAGCCGGCAGGGTGAACACCGGGGAGCTGTTTTTT	CASGAGRVNTGELFF
TRBV27	few	TRBJ1-2	TRBD1	TGTGCCAGCAGTTTATCTTCTTCGCAGGGGGCTCACTATGGCTACACCTTC	CASSLSSSQGAHYGYTF
TRBV6-6	.	TRBJ1-1	.	TGTGCCAGCAGCGCGGGGGCCCGGGGCACTGAAGCTTTCTTT	CASSAGARGTEAFF
TRBV13	few	TRBJ2-7	TRBD2	TGTGCCAGCAGCTTGGGACTAGCGGTATACGAGCAGTACTTC	CASSLGLAVYEQYF
TRBV24-1	.	TRBJ1-4	.	TGTGCCACCAGTGATCTTAATGAAAAACTGTTTTTT	CATSDLNEKLFF
TRBV5-1	once	TRBJ2-2	TRBD2	TGCGCCAGCAGCCGGTCGACTAGCGGGACGGCCACCGGGGAGCTGTTTTTT	CASSRSTSGTATGELFF
TRBV3-1/TRBV3-2	.	TRBJ2-5	TRBD2	TGTGCCAGCAGCCAAGATCTTCAGCTAGCGGGAGACCAAGAGACCCAGTACTTC	CASSQDLQLAGDQETQYF
TRBV11-2	.	TRBJ2-2	.	TGTGCCAGCAGCACTCAGGGCACCGGGGAGCTGTTTTTT	CASSTQGTGELFF
TRBV12-5	.	TRBJ2-1	TRBD1	TGTGCTAGTGGTTTACAGGGGTCCTACAATGAGCAGTTCTTC	CASGLQGSYNEQFF
TRBV19	.	TRBJ1-5	.	TGTGCCAGTAGTATGTCGGACAACCCCGTGGGGCAGCCCCAGCATTTT	CASSMSDNPVGQPQHF
TRBV10-3	.	TRBJ2-7	TRBD1	TGTGCCATCAGCCGGGACAGTTACTACGAGCAGTACTTC	CAISRDSYYEQYF